What follows are 30 T cell receptor beta chains derived from one specimen sequenced in a study of shared clonotypes between healthy human individuals. Sequenced by immunoSEQ multiplex PCR; TCRdb stores in-frame clones only, minus some. This sample has roughly 2,500,000 clones; roughly 93% occur once, and the top ten carry 0.36%. The specimen was naive CD4+ T cells from PBMCs. Specified subset: CD45RA+ positively selected. The receptors stem from a man aged 18 to 30 in good health. Some clones in this sample may be carry-over from other donors' samples.

The chain couples TRBV5-4 to TRBJ2-3, with D uncertain. CDR1 is SGHNT and CDR2 is YYREEE in the germline V gene (reference sequence). This CDR3 spans 12 amino acids. The germline V and J ends were trimmed by 1 base and 4 bases, with 4 bases remaining between them. The CDR3 loop is CASSLWADTQYF. The CDR3 coding sequence is TGTGCCAGCAGCTTGTGGGCAGATACGCAGTATTTT.

The chain employs TRBV28 and TRBJ1-1; the D is unclear. Germline V gives CDR1 MDHEN, CDR2 SYDVKM. The CDR3 spans 10 residues. Trimming removed 10 bases from V and 2 bases from J, with 5 bases in between. The CDR3 is CATYNTEAFF. The CDR3 region has the DNA TGTGCCACCTATAACACTGAAGCTTTCTTT.

This chain joins TRBV29-1 and TRBJ1-1, with D hard to call. Between the trimmed V and J ends, which lost 7 bases and 0 bases, there was a span of 6 bases. Per the germline V gene, CDR1 is SQVTM and CDR2 is ANQGSEA. The CDR3 runs 11 residues. The CDR3 sequence: CSALMNTEAFF. The CDR3 DNA reads TGCAGCGCCTTGATGAACACTGAAGCTTTCTTT.

The rearrangement joins TRBV5-1 to TRBJ2-2; D may match TRBD1 or TRBD2 (5 bases each). CDR3 length: 15 residues. Trimming left V 5 bases short and J 6 bases short, with 17 bases between. Germline V gene sequence: CDR1 SGHRS, CDR2 YFSETQ. CDR3 sequence reads: CASRGDPTQSGELFF. The DNA of the CDR3 is TGCGCCAGCAGGGGGGACCCGACCCAATCCGGGGAGCTGTTTTTT.

The V call is TRBV29-1, the J call TRBJ2-7, with 12 bases identical to TRBD1. The CDR3 consists of 14 residues. The germline gives CDR1 SQVTM, CDR2 ANQGSEA. The V and J ends lost 5 bases and 2 bases, in that order; junction bases with no gene match: 4. Written as DNA, the CDR3 is TGCAGCGTTACCCGGGACAGGGGGCCCTACGAGCAGTACTTC. Its translation is CSVTRDRGPYEQYF.

The chain employs TRBV14 and TRBJ2-3; a possible D gene is TRBD1 (5 bases). The germline V gene encodes CDR1 SGHDN and CDR2 FVKESK. CDR3 size: 14 residues. V was clipped by 3 bases and J by 5 bases, with 12 bases between them. The CDR3 sequence is CASSHLSREDTQYF. The CDR3 DNA reads TGTGCCAGCAGCCATTTATCCAGGGAAGATACGCAGTATTTT. The whole variable domain, remainder taken from reference TRBV14 and TRBJ2-3, is EAGVTQFPSHSVIEKGQTVTLRCDPISGHDNLYWYRRVMGKEIKFLLHFVKESKQDESGMPNNRFLAERTGGTYSTLKVQPAELEDSGVYFCASSHLSREDTQYFGPGTRLTVL.

The chain combines TRBV2 with TRBJ2-3; 9 bases agree with TRBD1. The CDR3 contains 13 residues. CDR1 and CDR2 (germline): SNHLY, FYNNEI. V trimming: 11 bases; J trimming: 7 bases; junction bases outside the gene matches: 10. The CDR3 sequence: CAGTGQGVNTQYF. In nucleotides, the CDR3 is TGTGCCGGCACGGGACAGGGTGTGAATACGCAGTATTTT.

The chain links TRBV19 to TRBJ2-1, with D possibly TRBD2 on 6 matching bases. This CDR3 region has 16 residues. Germline V gene lookup returns CDR1 LNHDA and CDR2 SQIVND (reference sequence). The V and J ends lost 3 bases and 6 bases respectively, with 18 bases between them. CDR3 DNA sequence: TGTGCCAGTAGTATCGGAATGGGACTCAAGCCCAATGAGCAGTTCTTC. Protein sequence: CASSIGMGLKPNEQFF.

V gene TRBV6-6 combines with J gene TRBJ1-1; D remains ambiguous. V was pared by 5 bases and J by 2 bases, with 9 bases between. Germline CDR1 reads MNHNY; CDR2 reads SVGAGI (reference sequence). This CDR3 region has 13 residues. In DNA, the CDR3 is TGTGCCAGCAGTCATGGGCACAACACTGAAGCTTTCTTT. This translates into CASSHGHNTEAFF.

The chain employs TRBV7-2 and TRBJ2-7, with TRBD2 matching 7 bases. Germline loops: CDR1 SGHTA, CDR2 FQGNSA. The length of the CDR3 is 15 residues. V shed 1 base and J 0 bases; nucleotides not matched to a gene: 3. DNA of the CDR3: TGTGCCAGCAGCTTAGACGCGGGAGCCTCCTACGAGCAGTACTTC. Protein: CASSLDAGASYEQYF.

The gene calls are TRBV5-4 and TRBJ2-7; TRBD1 aligns across 8 bases. CDR3 size: 14 residues. Trimming removed 4 bases from V and 3 bases from J; junction bases left unmatched: 6. Germline CDR1 and CDR2: SGHNT and YYREEE (reference sequence). The CDR3 sequence: CASSHRTGRYEQYF. CDR3 DNA sequence: TGTGCCAGCAGCCACCGGACAGGGCGCTACGAGCAGTACTTC.

The rearrangement joins TRBV7-8 to TRBJ1-2; possibly TRBD1 for D (5 bases). This CDR3 region has 17 residues. Deletions cut 1 base from V and 8 bases from J, with 23 bases between. Germline values: CDR1 SGHVS, CDR2 FQNEAQ. The DNA of the CDR3 is TGTGCCAGCAGCTTAGTAGGGGCCTCCTCCGCGGCGGTCGGCTACACCTTC. Protein: CASSLVGASSAAVGYTF.

This rearrangement joins TRBV28 to TRBJ2-1; 8 bases are shared with TRBD2. With V trimmed by 4 bases and J by 10 bases, 15 bases remained unmatched. The CDR3 runs 16 residues. Germline V gene lookup returns CDR1 MDHEN and CDR2 SYDVKM. The CDR3 reads CASSSSGRPRIREQFF. CDR3 nucleotides: TGTGCCAGCAGTTCCAGCGGGAGACCCCGTATTCGGGAGCAGTTCTTC.

This clone was counted a single time. The CDR3 bases are TGTGCCAGCAGCTTAGGGGCGGGAGGGCCCTCGGGCACCGGGGAGCTGTTTTTT. This translates into CASSLGAGGPSGTGELFF. The chain links TRBV7-3 to TRBJ2-2; TRBD2 matches 9 bases. The CDR3 has 18 residues. The germline V gene encodes CDR1 SGHTA and CDR2 FQGTGA. The J segment lost 4 bases and the V segment lost 2 bases, leaving 11 bases of the junction unmatched.

About this clone itself: In the same sample, other DNA sequences code for this CDR3. This chain uses TRBV5-1 with TRBJ2-3; TRBD2 matches 8 bases. Germline CDR1 reads SGHRS; CDR2 reads YFSETQ. This CDR3 has 16 residues. Trimming took 0 bases from V and 2 from J; bases not matched to a gene: 5. In DNA form, the CDR3 reads TGCGCCAGCAGCTTGGCTGCTAGCGGGTACACAGATACGCAGTATTTT. Translating gives CASSLAASGYTDTQYF.

V and J are TRBV7-3 and TRBJ2-2; D perhaps matches TRBD2 (5 bases). The CDR3 is made up of 15 amino acids. The germline V and J ends were trimmed by 0 bases and 1 base, with 6 bases remaining between them. In germline, CDR1 is SGHTA, CDR2 FQGTGA. Written as DNA, the CDR3 is TGTGCCAGCAGCTTAACTCGGGAGAACACCGGGGAGCTGTTTTTT. It yields the protein CASSLTRENTGELFF. The entire variable domain, with the rest obtained from reference TRBV7-3 and TRBJ2-2, is as follows: GAGVSQTPSNKVTEKGKYVELRCDPISGHTALYWYRQSLGQGPEFLIYFQGTGAADDSGLPNDRFFAVRPEGSVSTLKIQRTERGDSAVYLCASSLTRENTGELFFGEGSRLTVL.

The gene calls are TRBV7-9 and TRBJ1-2, with TRBD1 matching 7 bases. In germline, CDR1 is SEHNR, CDR2 FQNEAQ (reference sequence). J was trimmed by 2 bases and V by 4 bases; bases with no gene match: 10. CDR3 length equals 16 residues. The CDR3 is CASSSRPEGANYGYTF. CDR3 sequence (DNA): TGTGCCAGCAGCTCCCGGCCAGAGGGGGCGAACTATGGCTACACCTTC.

V and J are TRBV21-1 and TRBJ2-7; the DNA was not compared with TRBD2, the D call given in the table. TRBV21-1 is recorded as a pseudogene. The CDR3 runs 17 residues. The DNA of the CDR3 is TGTGCCAGCAGCTCCCGGGCGGGGGCCCCTGGGACCTACGAGCAGTACTTC. It translates to CASSSRAGAPGTYEQYF.

The chain links TRBV7-8 to TRBJ2-7; D unresolved. V was clipped by 5 bases and J by 0 bases, with 17 bases between them. CDR1 and CDR2 (germline): SGHVS, FQNEAQ. CDR3 size: 16 residues. The CDR3, as DNA: TGTGCCAGCAGCCCAAGACGGTGGCTTAGCTCCTACGAGCAGTACTTC. As protein: CASSPRRWLSSYEQYF. Full variable domain (missing parts from reference TRBV7-8 and TRBJ2-7): GAGVSQSPRYKVAKRGQDVALRCDPISGHVSLFWYQQALGQGPEFLTYFQNEAQLDKSGLPSDRFFAERPEGSVSTLKIQRTQQEDSAVYLCASSPRRWLSSYEQYFGPGTRLTVT.

The rearrangement joins TRBV5-6 to TRBJ2-3; tentatively, D is TRBD2 (6 bases). Germline V gene lookup returns CDR1 SGHDT and CDR2 YYEEEE. Between the trimmed V and J ends, which lost 4 bases and 4 bases, there was a span of 16 bases. This CDR3 has 15 amino acids. CDR3 residues: CASSPGLNPADTQYF. The CDR3, as DNA: TGTGCCAGCAGCCCGGGACTCAACCCGGCAGATACGCAGTATTTT.

J is TRBJ1-6 and V is TRBV4-1; 8 bases agree with TRBD1. There are 17 residues in the CDR3. Germline-derived CDR1 and CDR2 are MGHRA and YSYEKL. The J segment lost 4 bases and the V segment lost 0 bases, leaving 5 bases of the junction unmatched. Here the CDR3 DNA reads TGCGCCAGCAGCCAAGATCAGGGGGCCGGATATAATTCACCCCTCCACTTT. It specifies CASSQDQGAGYNSPLHF.

The chain links TRBV10-3 to TRBJ2-1, with no clear D. With 1 base removed from V and 0 bases from J, the gap between germline ends came to 10 bases. The CDR3 is made up of 16 amino acids. The germline V gene encodes CDR1 ENHRY and CDR2 SYGVKD. The CDR3 is CAISELSRSSYNEQFF. CDR3 sequence (DNA): TGTGCCATCAGTGAGTTAAGCCGAAGCTCCTACAATGAGCAGTTCTTC.

This clone was seen a single time. The chain combines TRBV4-2 with TRBJ2-7; weak D call: TRBD2 (6 bases). Germline CDR1 LGHNA, CDR2 YNFKEQ. V was cut by 0 bases and J by 6 bases, with 21 bases left in between. This CDR3 comprises 17 residues. The CDR3 is CASSQDLGGPPLSEQYF. In DNA, the CDR3 is TGTGCCAGCAGCCAAGATCTGGGGGGACCTCCCCTTAGCGAGCAGTACTTC.

CDR3 sequence: CASSPEAGGPYNEQFF. The CDR3 DNA is TGTGCCAGCTCACCCGAAGCGGGAGGGCCCTACAATGAGCAGTTCTTC. V usage is TRBV18 and J usage is TRBJ2-1, with 10 positions matching TRBD2. CDR1 and CDR2 from the germline V gene are KGHSH and LQKENI. The CDR3 sequence is 16 residues long. The V segment lost 3 bases and the J segment 2 bases; nucleotides outside the gene matches: 4.

The chain uses TRBV6-5 and TRBJ2-3, with D perhaps matching TRBD1 (5 bases). CDR3 length equals 12 residues. CDR1 and CDR2 from the germline V gene are MNHEY and SVGAGI. V dropped 10 bases and J dropped 2 bases, with 10 bases sitting between them. In nucleotides, the CDR3 is TGTGCCACCCGACAGCTCACAGATACGCAGTATTTT. Translating gives CATRQLTDTQYF.

Concerning this clone itself: This sample includes further DNA sequences coding for the same CDR3. CDR3: CASSYPNRGGETQYF. In nucleotides, the CDR3 is TGTGCCAGCAGTTACCCTAACAGGGGAGGGGAGACCCAGTACTTC. V is TRBV6-6 and J is TRBJ2-5; D tentatively fits TRBD1 or TRBD2 (7 bases each). In germline, CDR1 is MNHNY, CDR2 SVGAGI (reference sequence). The CDR3 is 15 residues long. Trimming pared 2 bases from V and 5 bases from J, leaving 15 bases between.

CDR3 sequence: CASSLVVSQGSEQFF. CDR3 bases: TGCGCCAGCAGCCTCGTTGTGAGCCAGGGGAGTGAGCAGTTCTTC. V gene TRBV4-1 combines with J gene TRBJ2-1; D might be TRBD1 (6 bases). The CDR3 is 15 amino acids. Trimming left V 4 bases short and J 9 bases short, with 19 bases between. The germline CDR1 and CDR2 sequences are MGHRA and YSYEKL.

The chain combines TRBV15 with TRBJ1-1; D is possibly TRBD1 (5 bases). V gave up 0 bases and J gave up 7 bases, with 9 bases separating them. Looked up from germline, CDR1 is LNHNV and CDR2 is YYDKDF (reference sequence). The CDR3 length is 13 residues. CDR3 nucleotide sequence: TGTGCCACCAGCAGAGATCTAGGGGTTGAAGCTTTCTTT. Translated: CATSRDLGVEAFF.

This clone came up once. J is TRBJ2-7 and V is TRBV6-5, with 10 bases lining up with TRBD2. Trimming cost V 5 bases and J 1 base; bases outside gene matches: 5. The CDR3 totals 15 residues. CDR1 MNHEY and CDR2 SVGAGI come from the germline V gene. CDR3 amino acids: CASSRSGRPSYEQYF. CDR3 nucleotides: TGTGCCAGCAGTCGTAGCGGGAGGCCTTCCTACGAGCAGTACTTC.

The J gene is TRBJ2-1, the V gene TRBV6-6; 12 bases match TRBD1. This CDR3 has 14 residues. Germline CDR1 is MNHNY and CDR2 is SVGAGI (reference sequence). With 7 bases clipped from V and 6 bases from J, the junction kept 4 bases outside the gene matches. The CDR3 region is CASKGTGGRNEQFF. CDR3 in DNA: TGTGCCAGCAAAGGGACAGGGGGCCGCAATGAGCAGTTCTTC.